One sample yielded the 20 T cell receptor beta chains listed below, sequenced in a study of CD8 T cells in Susac syndrome. RNA amounts of about 0.45 to 1 ug underwent reverse transcription with random hexamers. TCRdb reprocessed the immunoSEQ multiplex PCR reads via MiXCR and lists one record per CDR3 protein. The sample comprises about 160,000 distinct CDR3 sequences, about 93% of which are singletons, and 0.13% rests with the top ten. Sequencing was performed on CD4+ T cells from PBMCs. These TCRs come from a human donor in good health.

The rearrangement links TRBV4-1 to TRBJ2-5; D is uncertain. Deletions cut 0 bases from V and 5 bases from J, with 10 bases between. There are 14 residues in the CDR3. CDR1 and CDR2 (germline): MGHRA, YSYEKL. CDR3 nucleotides: TGCGCCAGCAGCCAAGAGGGTAGTGTTGAGACCCAGTACTTC. It translates to CASSQEGSVETQYF.

The chain employs TRBV3-1 and TRBJ1-6; D unresolved. This CDR3 spans 12 amino acids. Germline CDR1 and CDR2: LGHDT and YNNKEL (reference sequence). With 0 bases removed from V and 9 bases from J, the gap between germline ends came to 3 bases. Here the CDR3 DNA reads TGTGCCAGCAGCCAAGACTTTTCACCCCTCCACTTT. This codes for CASSQDFSPLHF.

The chain joins TRBV29-1 to TRBJ2-7; the D is unclear. The length of the CDR3 is 14 residues. V lost 4 bases, J lost 6 bases, and 19 bases lay in between. Germline V gene data show CDR1 as SQVTM and CDR2 as ANQGSEA. CDR3 loop: CSVADRPLNREQYF. The CDR3 DNA reads as TGCAGCGTTGCTGACCGTCCCCTTAACCGCGAGCAGTACTTC.

This chain connects TRBV20-1 to TRBJ1-5; the D gene is possibly TRBD1 (5 bases). Trimming removed 4 bases at V and 4 bases at J, with 11 bases between. The germline gives CDR1 DFQATT, CDR2 SNEGSKA (reference sequence). CDR3 size: 13 residues. The DNA of the CDR3 is TGCAGTGCTATAAGGGGAAGAAATCAGCCCCAGCATTTT. As protein: CSAIRGRNQPQHF.

This chain joins TRBV29-1 and TRBJ1-3; no clear D gene. The CDR3 spans 13 residues. Trimming stripped 7 bases from V and 0 bases from J, with 10 bases between. Per germline, CDR1 SQVTM and CDR2 ANQGSEA. CDR3 sequence reads: CSAVQSSGNTIYF. CDR3 coding DNA: TGCAGCGCTGTCCAAAGCTCTGGAAACACCATATATTTT.

J is TRBJ1-1 and V is TRBV19, with D tentatively TRBD1 (6 bases). Germline CDR1 and CDR2: LNHDA and SQIVND (reference sequence). This CDR3 is built from 15 residues. V was shortened by 8 bases and J by 4 bases, with 20 bases between the two germline ends. CDR3 nucleotides: TGTGCCAGTGGGCAGGGGACGTTATGGGGCACTGAAGCTTTCTTT. Translated, it gives CASGQGTLWGTEAFF.

The chain employs TRBV9 and TRBJ1-3, with D uncertain. CDR3 length equals 14 residues. Germline CDR1 SGDLS, CDR2 YYNGEE. V was clipped by 4 bases and J by 0 bases, with 8 bases between them. For the CDR3, the DNA is TGTGCCAGCAGCCTCCTCACCTCTGGAAACACCATATATTTT. This gives the protein CASSLLTSGNTIYF.

The sample holds one count of this clonotype. The rearrangement joins TRBV2 to TRBJ1-5, with 7 bases identical to TRBD1. Germline V gene data show CDR1 as SNHLY and CDR2 as FYNNEI. This CDR3 contains 14 residues. V lost 6 bases, J lost 0 bases, and 2 bases stayed unmatched. The DNA of the CDR3 is TGTGCCAGCAGGGCAGGGGGTAGCAATCAGCCCCAGCATTTT. Translated: CASRAGGSNQPQHF.

The genes are TRBV25-1 and TRBJ1-1; 9 nucleotides align to TRBD1. With 5 bases clipped from V and 2 bases from J, the junction kept 6 bases outside the gene matches. The CDR3 loop spans 15 amino acids. In germline, CDR1 is MGHDK, CDR2 SYGVNS. CDR3 coding DNA: TGTGCCAGCAGTCAACCGGGACAGGGAAACACTGAAGCTTTCTTT. As protein: CASSQPGQGNTEAFF.

Written as DNA, the CDR3 is TGTGCCAGCTCACCCATTTTGGGGGGAACTGAGCAGTTCTTC. Translation: CASSPILGGTEQFF. The rearrangement uses TRBV18 and TRBJ2-1, with a possible D match to TRBD2 (6 bases). Looked up from germline, CDR1 is KGHSH and CDR2 is LQKENI. The CDR3 consists of 14 residues. Trimming pared 3 bases from V and 9 bases from J, leaving 15 bases between.

In this sample, this clonotype turned up once. The gene calls are TRBV6-1 and TRBJ1-5; tentative D call: TRBD1 (5 bases). The V gene lost 7 bases and the J gene lost 3 bases, with 10 bases spanning the gap. There are 13 residues in the CDR3. Per the germline V gene, CDR1 is MNHNS and CDR2 is SASEGT. The CDR3 loop is CASKSGINQPQHF. CDR3 DNA: TGTGCCAGCAAATCAGGGATCAATCAGCCCCAGCATTTT.

V is TRBV12-3 or TRBV12-4 and J is TRBJ2-7; D ambiguous. The length of the CDR3 is 14 residues. The germline V and J ends were trimmed by 1 base and 7 bases, with 14 bases remaining between them. DNA of the CDR3: TGTGCCAGCAGTTTAGAGGTCCGCTGGGGAGAGCAGTACTTC. Protein: CASSLEVRWGEQYF.

DNA for the CDR3: TGTGCCAGCACCCGGACAGCAGATTCACCCCTCCACTTT. It specifies CASTRTADSPLHF. The chain recombines TRBV7-9 with TRBJ1-6; tentatively, D is TRBD1 (6 bases). This CDR3 contains 13 residues. The V end lost 7 bases, the J end lost 8 bases, and 12 bases lay between the germline ends. CDR1 is SEHNR, CDR2 FQNEAQ, per germline (reference sequence).

V gene TRBV3-1 combines with J gene TRBJ1-4, with D perhaps matching TRBD1 (5 bases). Trimming shortened V by 7 bases and J by 6 bases, and 12 bases separated the two germline ends. The CDR3 runs 13 residues. From germline, CDR1 is LGHDT and CDR2 YNNKEL (reference sequence). The CDR3 here is CASTRGVHEKLFF. CDR3 bases: TGTGCCAGCACAAGGGGCGTTCATGAAAAACTGTTTTTT. Based on the CDR3 plus reference TRBV3-1 and TRBJ1-4, the full variable domain is DTAVSQTPKYLVTQMGNDKSIKCEQNLGHDTMYWYKQDSKKFLKIMFSYNNKELIINETVPNRFSPKSPDKAHLNLHINSLELGDSAVYFCASTRGVHEKLFFGSGTQLSVL.

The rearrangement joins TRBV7-8 to TRBJ2-6; no firm D call. Germline V gene sequence: CDR1 SGHVS, CDR2 FQNEAQ. This CDR3 has 13 amino acids. The ends were cut back, 9 bases at V and 2 bases at J, with 8 bases in the middle. CDR3 in amino acids: CASPSPGANVLTF. Here the CDR3 DNA reads TGTGCCAGTCCATCTCCTGGGGCCAACGTCCTGACTTTC.

The CDR3 is CASSPLAESYNEQFF. CDR3 bases: TGTGCCAGCAGCCCACTAGCGGAATCCTACAATGAGCAGTTCTTC. The V gene is TRBV4-2, the J gene TRBJ2-1; 8 nucleotides agree with TRBD2. Germline V gene lookup returns CDR1 LGHNA and CDR2 YNFKEQ. There are 15 residues in the CDR3. With V trimmed by 4 bases and J by 1 base, 3 bases remained unmatched.

This clonotype occurred a few times. V is TRBV3-1 and J is TRBJ1-1; D is unresolved. Looked up from germline, CDR1 is LGHDT and CDR2 is YNNKEL (reference sequence). The CDR3 sequence is 13 residues long. V was clipped by 4 bases and J by 7 bases, with 13 bases between them. In DNA form, the CDR3 reads TGTGCCAGCAGCCTGCAAGGTTCAGGTGAAGCTTTCTTT. Translating it yields CASSLQGSGEAFF.

The chain joins TRBV5-1 to TRBJ2-5; D gene ambiguous. The CDR3 has 19 residues. Trimming shortened V by 1 base and J by 0 bases, and 22 bases separated the two germline ends. Germline assignment: CDR1 SGHRS and CDR2 YFSETQ. CDR3 sequence reads: CASSLPRTAGGIHQETQYF. CDR3 sequence (DNA): TGCGCCAGCAGCTTGCCCCGGACCGCCGGCGGTATTCACCAAGAGACCCAGTACTTC.

This chain connects TRBV7-3 to TRBJ2-2; a weak D match, TRBD1 (5 bases). CDR3 length: 14 amino acids. Per the germline V gene, CDR1 is SGHTA and CDR2 is FQGTGA. Deletions cut 4 bases from V and 3 bases from J, with 9 bases between. This CDR3 reads CASSSSRDTGELFF. For the CDR3, the DNA is TGTGCCAGCAGCTCGAGCAGGGACACCGGGGAGCTGTTTTTT.

The table lists this clonotype with a few counts. The chain combines TRBV7-8 with TRBJ1-2; D remains ambiguous. CDR3 length: 13 amino acids. Germline assignment: CDR1 SGHVS and CDR2 FQNEAQ. Between the trimmed V and J ends, which lost 3 bases and 1 base, there was a span of 6 bases. The CDR3 nucleotides read TGTGCCAGCAGCTTGGGCCTTAACTATGGCTACACCTTC. As protein: CASSLGLNYGYTF.